This TCR beta chain appears in the sequencing data of a study of PD-1 blockade in classical Hodgkin lymphoma. The CDR3 totals 16 residues. The V and J ends lost 2 bases and 6 bases respectively, with 17 bases between them. Germline V gene data show CDR1 as MNHEY and CDR2 as SVGAGI. Sequencing used immunoSEQ multiplex PCR; TCRdb keeps in-frame clones, though not all of them. The top ten clones hold less than 25% of a sample with tens of thousands of clones, around 90% of them seen once. With no exception, relapse followed autologous stem cell transplantation in all patients, and brentuximab vedotin exposure varied. Complete response, partial response or progressive disease were the best responses.

V gene TRBV6-5 combines with J gene TRBJ1-5, with TRBD1 as a possible D gene (5 bases). The sample in question was peripheral blood mononuclear cells (PBMCs), obtained at baseline. The TCR originated in a human donor with classical Hodgkin lymphoma. This chain's CDR3 is CASSYRAGSEGQPQHF. The CDR3 nucleotides read TGTGCCAGCAGTTACAGGGCAGGGTCGGAGGGTCAGCCCCAGCATTTT.